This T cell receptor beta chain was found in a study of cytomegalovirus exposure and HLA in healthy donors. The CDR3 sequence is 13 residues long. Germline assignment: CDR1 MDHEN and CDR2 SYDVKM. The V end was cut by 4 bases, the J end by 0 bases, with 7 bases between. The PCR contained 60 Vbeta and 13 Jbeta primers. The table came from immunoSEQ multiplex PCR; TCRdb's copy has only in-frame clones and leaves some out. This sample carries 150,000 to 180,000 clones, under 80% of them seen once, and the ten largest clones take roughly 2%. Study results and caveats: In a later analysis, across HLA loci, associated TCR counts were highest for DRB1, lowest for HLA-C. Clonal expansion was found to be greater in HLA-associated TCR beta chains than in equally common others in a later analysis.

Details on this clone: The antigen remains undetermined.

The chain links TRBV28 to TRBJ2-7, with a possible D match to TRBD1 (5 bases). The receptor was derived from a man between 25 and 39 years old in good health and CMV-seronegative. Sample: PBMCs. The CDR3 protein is CASSSTVSYEQYF. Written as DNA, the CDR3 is TGTGCCAGCAGTTCGACAGTCTCCTACGAGCAGTACTTC. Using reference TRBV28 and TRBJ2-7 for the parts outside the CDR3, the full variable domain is DVKVTQSSRYLVKRTGEKVFLECVQDMDHENMFWYRQDPGLGLRLIYFSYDVKMKEKGDIPEGYSVSREKKERFSLILESASTNQTSMYLCASSSTVSYEQYFGPGTRLTVT.